The present T cell receptor (beta chain) was sequenced within a study of blood T cells in healthy people across ages. Study as a whole: About one barcoded beta molecule per two T cells was the capture yield of template switching.

PCR was performed a second time for roughly 6 to 12 cycles using a sample-barcoded 5' primer and a J-beta primer mix. In TCRdb, the 5' RACE reads were re-called with MiXCR into one record per CDR3 protein. The sample holds some 1.4 million distinct CDR3 sequences, 42% seen once. This clonotype has at least ten counts. V gave up 5 bases and J gave up 3 bases, with 10 bases separating them. The CDR3 sequence is 13 residues long. Sequencing was performed on blood. The J gene is TRBJ1-2, the V gene TRBV12-3 or TRBV12-4; D not resolved. This TCR was sampled from a woman under 30 in good health. CDR3 sequence: CASSDDGDYGYTF. The CDR3 DNA reads TGTGCCAGCAGTGATGACGGGGACTATGGCTACACCTTC.